This paragraph reports one T cell receptor beta chain. As yet, its antigen is unknown. This entry is derived from a study of cytomegalovirus exposure and HLA in healthy donors. This CDR3 region has 14 residues. Trimming removed 7 bases at V and 0 bases at J, with 13 bases between. In germline, CDR1 is SNHLY, CDR2 FYNNEI. Study-level points and caveats: Most TCR sequences proved rare, with some public TCRs found in many donors. Cytomegalovirus status was reportedly diagnosed by the classifier with high specificity and sensitivity. The investigators catalogued 180 or so TCR beta chains as cytomegalovirus-associated.

The PCR made use of 60 Vbeta and 13 Jbeta primers. Clones were read by immunoSEQ multiplex PCR, and TCRdb kept only the in-frame ones, dropping some. The repertoire has around 150,000 clones, roughly 62% of them found once; the top ten carry about 4.1%. The TCR was taken from a man between 60 and 75 years old in good health and CMV-seronegative. The V and J genes are TRBV2 and TRBJ2-7; D remains ambiguous. Sequencing was carried out using PBMCs. This chain's CDR3 is CASKLPASSYEQYF. CDR3 DNA: TGTGCCAGCAAGCTGCCAGCGAGCTCCTACGAGCAGTACTTC.